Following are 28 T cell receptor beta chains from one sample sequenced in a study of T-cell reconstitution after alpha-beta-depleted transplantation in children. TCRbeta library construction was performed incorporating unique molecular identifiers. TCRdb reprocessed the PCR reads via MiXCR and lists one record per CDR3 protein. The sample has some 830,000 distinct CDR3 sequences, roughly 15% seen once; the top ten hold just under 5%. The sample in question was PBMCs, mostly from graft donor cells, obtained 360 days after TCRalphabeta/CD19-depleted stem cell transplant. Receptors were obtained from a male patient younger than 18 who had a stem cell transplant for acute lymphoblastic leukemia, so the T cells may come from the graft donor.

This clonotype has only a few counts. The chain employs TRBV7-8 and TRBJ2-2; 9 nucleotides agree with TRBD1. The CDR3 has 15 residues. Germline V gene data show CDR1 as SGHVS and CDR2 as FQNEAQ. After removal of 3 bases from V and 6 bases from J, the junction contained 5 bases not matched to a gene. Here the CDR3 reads CASSFRDRVAGELFF. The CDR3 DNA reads TGTGCCAGCAGCTTCCGGGACAGGGTGGCCGGGGAGCTGTTTTTT.

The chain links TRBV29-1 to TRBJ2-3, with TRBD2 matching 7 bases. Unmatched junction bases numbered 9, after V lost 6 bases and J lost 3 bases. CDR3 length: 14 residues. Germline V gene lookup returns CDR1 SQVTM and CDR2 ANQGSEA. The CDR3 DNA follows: TGCAGCGTGGCGGGGGTAGTACGGACAGATACGCAGTATTTT. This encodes CSVAGVVRTDTQYF.

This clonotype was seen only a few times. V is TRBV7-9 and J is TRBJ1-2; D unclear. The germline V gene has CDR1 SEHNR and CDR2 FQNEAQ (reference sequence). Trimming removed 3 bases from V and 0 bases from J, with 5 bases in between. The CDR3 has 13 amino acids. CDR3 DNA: TGTGCCAGCAGCTTTCACGCTAACTATGGCTACACCTTC. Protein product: CASSFHANYGYTF.

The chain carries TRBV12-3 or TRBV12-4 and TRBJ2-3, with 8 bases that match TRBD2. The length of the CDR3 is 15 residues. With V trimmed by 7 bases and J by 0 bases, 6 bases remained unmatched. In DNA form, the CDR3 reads TGTGCCAGCATTAGTGCTAGCGGGAGCACAGATACGCAGTATTTT. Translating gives CASISASGSTDTQYF.

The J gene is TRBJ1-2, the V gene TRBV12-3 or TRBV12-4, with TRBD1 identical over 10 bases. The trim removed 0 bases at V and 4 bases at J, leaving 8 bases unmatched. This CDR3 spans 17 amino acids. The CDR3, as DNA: TGTGCCAGCAGTTTAGCGACAGGGGGCGAGGTGCTCTATGGCTACACCTTC. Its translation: CASSLATGGEVLYGYTF.

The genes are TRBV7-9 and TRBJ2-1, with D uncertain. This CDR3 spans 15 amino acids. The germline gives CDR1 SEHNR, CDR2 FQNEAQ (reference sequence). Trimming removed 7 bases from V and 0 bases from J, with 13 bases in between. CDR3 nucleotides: TGTGCCAGCACCCAGACTCTGAGCTCCTACAATGAGCAGTTCTTC. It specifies CASTQTLSSYNEQFF.

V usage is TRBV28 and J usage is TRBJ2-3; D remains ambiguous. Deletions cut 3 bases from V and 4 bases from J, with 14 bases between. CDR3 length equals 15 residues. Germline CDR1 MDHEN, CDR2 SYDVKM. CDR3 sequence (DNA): TGTGCCAGCAGTTTTCATGGAGAAAGGGCAGATACGCAGTATTTT. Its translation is CASSFHGERADTQYF.

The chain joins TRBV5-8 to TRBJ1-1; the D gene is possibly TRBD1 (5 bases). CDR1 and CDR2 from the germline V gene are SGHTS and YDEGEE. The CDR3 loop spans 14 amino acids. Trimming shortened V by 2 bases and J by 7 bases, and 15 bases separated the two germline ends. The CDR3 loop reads CASSFSPGTGEAFF. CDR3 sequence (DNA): TGTGCCAGCAGCTTCTCCCCCGGGACTGGTGAAGCTTTCTTT.

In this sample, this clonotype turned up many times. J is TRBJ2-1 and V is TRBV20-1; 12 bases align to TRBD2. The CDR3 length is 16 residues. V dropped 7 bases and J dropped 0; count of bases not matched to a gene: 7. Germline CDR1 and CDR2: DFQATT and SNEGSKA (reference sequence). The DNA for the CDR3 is TGCAGTGTTCGACTAGCGGGAGTCGGCTCCTACAATGAGCAGTTCTTC. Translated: CSVRLAGVGSYNEQFF.

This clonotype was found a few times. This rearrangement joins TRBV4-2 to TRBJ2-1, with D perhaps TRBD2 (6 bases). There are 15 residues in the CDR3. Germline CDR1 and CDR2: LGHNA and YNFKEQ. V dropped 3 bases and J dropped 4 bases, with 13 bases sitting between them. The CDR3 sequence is CASSQGTHIYNEQFF. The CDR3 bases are TGTGCCAGCAGCCAGGGGACTCACATTTACAATGAGCAGTTCTTC.

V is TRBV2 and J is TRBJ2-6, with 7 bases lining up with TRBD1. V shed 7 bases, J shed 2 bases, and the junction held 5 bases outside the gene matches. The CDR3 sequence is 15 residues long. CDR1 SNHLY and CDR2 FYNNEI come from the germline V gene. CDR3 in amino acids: CASNLQGTGANVLTF. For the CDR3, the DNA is TGTGCCAGCAATCTACAGGGGACTGGGGCCAACGTCCTGACTTTC.

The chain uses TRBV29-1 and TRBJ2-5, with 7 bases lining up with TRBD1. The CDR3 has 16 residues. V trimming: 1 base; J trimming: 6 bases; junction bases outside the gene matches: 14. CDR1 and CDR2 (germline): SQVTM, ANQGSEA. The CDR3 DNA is TGCAGCGTTGAAGGGGCTCAGGGGGAAGTCAGAAAGACCCAGTACTTC. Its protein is CSVEGAQGEVRKTQYF.

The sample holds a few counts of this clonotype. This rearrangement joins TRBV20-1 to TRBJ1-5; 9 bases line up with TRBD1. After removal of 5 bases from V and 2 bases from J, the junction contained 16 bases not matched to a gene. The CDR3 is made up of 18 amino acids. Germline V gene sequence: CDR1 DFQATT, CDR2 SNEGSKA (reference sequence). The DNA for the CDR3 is TGCAGTGCTCGTCGGCGGCACAGGGGGCTAGGAGGCAATCAGCCCCAGCATTTT. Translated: CSARRRHRGLGGNQPQHF.

In DNA, the CDR3 is TGTGCCAGCGGCCCATCTCCAGGGGGCCTCTACGAGCAGTACTTC. Its protein product is CASGPSPGGLYEQYF. The gene calls are TRBV9 and TRBJ2-7; 8 bases map to TRBD1. V gave up 7 bases and J gave up 3 bases; unmatched junction bases: 12. Germline lookup yields CDR1 SGDLS and CDR2 YYNGEE. The CDR3 runs 15 residues.

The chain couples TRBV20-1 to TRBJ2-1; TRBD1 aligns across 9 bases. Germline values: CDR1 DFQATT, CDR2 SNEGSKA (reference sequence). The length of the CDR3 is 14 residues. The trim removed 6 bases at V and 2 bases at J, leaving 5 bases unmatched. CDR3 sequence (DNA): TGCAGTGCACGAACAGGGGGCCCCTACAATGAGCAGTTCTTC. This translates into CSARTGGPYNEQFF.

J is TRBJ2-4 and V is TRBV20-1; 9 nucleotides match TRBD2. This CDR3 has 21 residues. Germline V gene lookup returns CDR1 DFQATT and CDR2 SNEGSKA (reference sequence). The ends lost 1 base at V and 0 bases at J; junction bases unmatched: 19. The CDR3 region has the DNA TGCAGTGCTAGAGGCGCGACCTCCGGGACTAGCTATCCATTAGCCAAAAACATTCAGTACTTC. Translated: CSARGATSGTSYPLAKNIQYF.

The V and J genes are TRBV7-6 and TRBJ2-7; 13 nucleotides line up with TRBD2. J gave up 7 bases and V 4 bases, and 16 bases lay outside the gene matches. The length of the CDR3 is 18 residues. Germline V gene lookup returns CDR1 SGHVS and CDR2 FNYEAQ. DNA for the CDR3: TGTGCCAGCAGCTCCTGGACTAGCGGGAGATCCCCTTTCGGGGAGCAGTACTTC. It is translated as CASSSWTSGRSPFGEQYF.

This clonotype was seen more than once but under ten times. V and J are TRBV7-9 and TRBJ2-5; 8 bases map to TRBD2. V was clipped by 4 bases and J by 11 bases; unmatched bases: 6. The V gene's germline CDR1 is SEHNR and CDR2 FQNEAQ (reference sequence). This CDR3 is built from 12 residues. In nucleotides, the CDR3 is TGTGCCAGCAGCTCGACTAGCGTCGGGCAGTACTTC. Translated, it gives CASSSTSVGQYF.

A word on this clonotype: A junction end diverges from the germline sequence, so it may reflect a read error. The CDR3 DNA is TGTACCAGCAGGCCCGGACTAGCGGGAGGTGGCCCTTTAAATGAGCAGTTCTTC. Protein sequence: CTSRPGLAGGGPLNEQFF. The genes are TRBV2 and TRBJ2-1, with 14 nucleotides matching TRBD2. From germline, CDR1 is SNHLY and CDR2 FYNNEI. CDR3 length: 18 amino acids.

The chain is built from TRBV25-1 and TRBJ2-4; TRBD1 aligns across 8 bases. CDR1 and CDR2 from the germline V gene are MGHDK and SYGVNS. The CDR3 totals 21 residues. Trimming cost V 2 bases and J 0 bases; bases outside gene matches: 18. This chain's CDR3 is CASSEGGPTGATSAAKNIQYF. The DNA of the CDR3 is TGTGCCAGCAGTGAAGGGGGTCCGACAGGGGCGACCTCCGCAGCCAAAAACATTCAGTACTTC.

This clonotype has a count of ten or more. Written as DNA, the CDR3 is TGTGCCAGCAGCGTAGACGGGGGAATCTACGAGCAGTACTTC. It translates to CASSVDGGIYEQYF. The chain employs TRBV9 and TRBJ2-7, with TRBD2 as a possible D gene (6 bases). CDR1 is SGDLS and CDR2 is YYNGEE in the germline V gene. This CDR3 spans 14 amino acids. The V gene lost 0 bases and the J gene lost 3 bases, with 10 bases spanning the gap.

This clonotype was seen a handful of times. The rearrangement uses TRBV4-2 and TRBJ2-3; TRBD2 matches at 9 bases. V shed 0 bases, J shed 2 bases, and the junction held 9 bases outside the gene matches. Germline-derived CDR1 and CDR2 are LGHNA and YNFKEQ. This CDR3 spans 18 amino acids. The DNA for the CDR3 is TGTGCCAGCAGCCAAGACCCCCCCGCTAGCGGGGCCACAGATACGCAGTATTTT. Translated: CASSQDPPASGATDTQYF.

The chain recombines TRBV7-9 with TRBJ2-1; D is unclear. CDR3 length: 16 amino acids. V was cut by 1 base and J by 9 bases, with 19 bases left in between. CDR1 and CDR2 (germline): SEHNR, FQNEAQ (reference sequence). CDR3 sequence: CASSLGGMGSLREQFF. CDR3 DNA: TGTGCCAGCAGCTTAGGGGGTATGGGCTCCTTACGTGAGCAGTTCTTC. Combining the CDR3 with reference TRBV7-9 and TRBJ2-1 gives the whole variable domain DTGVSQNPRHKITKRGQNVTFRCDPISEHNRLYWYRQTLGQGPEFLTYFQNEAQLEKSRLLSDRFSAERPKGSFSTLEIQRTEQGDSAMYLCASSLGGMGSLREQFFGPGTRLTVL.

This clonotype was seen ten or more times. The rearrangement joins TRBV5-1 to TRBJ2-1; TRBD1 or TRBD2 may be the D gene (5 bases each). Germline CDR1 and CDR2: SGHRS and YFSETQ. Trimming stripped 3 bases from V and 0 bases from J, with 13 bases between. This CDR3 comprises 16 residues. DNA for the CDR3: TGCGCCAGCAGCTGGGGCCTAGCTCCCTCCTACAATGAGCAGTTCTTC. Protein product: CASSWGLAPSYNEQFF. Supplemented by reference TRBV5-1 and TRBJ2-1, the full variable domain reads KAGVTQTPRYLIKTRGQQVTLSCSPISGHRSVSWYQQTPGQGLQFLFEYFSETQRNKGNFPGRFSGRQFSNSRSEMNVSTLELGDSALYLCASSWGLAPSYNEQFFGPGTRLTVL.

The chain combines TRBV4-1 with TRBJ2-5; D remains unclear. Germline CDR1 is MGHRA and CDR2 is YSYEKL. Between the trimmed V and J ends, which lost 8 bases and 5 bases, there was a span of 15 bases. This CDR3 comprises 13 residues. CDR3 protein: CASAAALRETQYF. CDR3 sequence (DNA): TGCGCCAGCGCAGCCGCCCTTAGGGAGACCCAGTACTTC.

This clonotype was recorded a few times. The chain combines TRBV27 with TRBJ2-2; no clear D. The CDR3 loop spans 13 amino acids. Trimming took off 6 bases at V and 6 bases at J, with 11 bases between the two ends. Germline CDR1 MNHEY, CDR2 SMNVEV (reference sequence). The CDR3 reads CASSRTWAGELFF. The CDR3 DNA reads TGTGCCAGCAGCCGTACCTGGGCCGGGGAGCTGTTTTTT.

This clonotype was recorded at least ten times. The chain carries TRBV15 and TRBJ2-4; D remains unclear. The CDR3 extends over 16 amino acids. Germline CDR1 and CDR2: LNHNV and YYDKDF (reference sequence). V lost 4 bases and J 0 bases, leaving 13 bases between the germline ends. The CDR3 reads CATSIRLRLAKNIQYF. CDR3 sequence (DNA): TGTGCCACCAGCATAAGGCTTCGGCTAGCCAAAAACATTCAGTACTTC.

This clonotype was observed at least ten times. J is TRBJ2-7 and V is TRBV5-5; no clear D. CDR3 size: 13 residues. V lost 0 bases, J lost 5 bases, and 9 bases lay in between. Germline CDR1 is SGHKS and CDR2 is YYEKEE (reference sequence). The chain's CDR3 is CASSLGRADEQYF. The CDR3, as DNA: TGTGCCAGCAGCTTGGGTAGGGCCGACGAGCAGTACTTC.